This passage covers 23 T cell receptor beta chains from one sample sequenced in a study of early T cells in non-severe SARS-CoV-2 infection. TCRdb redid the calling of the 5' RACE reads with MiXCR, one entry per CDR3 protein. The sample lists some 40,000 distinct CDR3 sequences; 5.3% were seen once. Sequencing input: whole blood. These receptor sequences come from an adult who was a healthcare worker with PCR-confirmed SARS-CoV-2 infection or an uninfected control (not recorded which).

This clonotype has a count of ten or more. CDR3: CASSKVGQGGETQYF. The CDR3 DNA reads TGTGCCAGCAGCAAAGTTGGGCAGGGAGGGGAGACCCAGTACTTC. V and J are TRBV21-1 and TRBJ2-5; no check of the table's D call, TRBD2, against the DNA was made. TRBV21-1 is a recognized pseudogene. This CDR3 has 15 residues.

This clonotype was seen at least ten times. The V call is TRBV4-2, the J call TRBJ2-5, with 7 bases lining up with TRBD2. This CDR3 has 16 amino acids. V shed 3 bases, J shed 4 bases, and the junction held 11 bases outside the gene matches. Germline V gives CDR1 LGHNA, CDR2 YNFKEQ. CDR3 sequence (DNA): TGTGCCAGCAGCCAGGTCACAGCGGGGCCGGGAGAGACCCAGTACTTC. Amino acid sequence: CASSQVTAGPGETQYF.

The chain combines TRBV3-1 with TRBJ2-1; D gene ambiguous. The CDR3 has 15 residues. The germline V gene has CDR1 LGHDT and CDR2 YNNKEL (reference sequence). V was cut by 1 base and J by 7 bases, with 14 bases left in between. The CDR3 is CASSQGQLWENEQFF. CDR3 in DNA: TGTGCCAGCAGCCAAGGCCAATTATGGGAAAATGAGCAGTTCTTC.

In its sample, this clonotype was seen many times. This chain connects TRBV20-1 to TRBJ2-3, with D maybe TRBD2 (5 bases). The germline V and J ends were trimmed by 0 bases and 3 bases, with 10 bases remaining between them. Per germline, CDR1 DFQATT and CDR2 SNEGSKA (reference sequence). The CDR3 is made up of 14 amino acids. The CDR3 DNA reads as TGCAGTGCTAGAGAGGAGCCGGGGACAGATACGCAGTATTTT. It codes for CSAREEPGTDTQYF.

The chain joins TRBV6-6 to TRBJ1-1; perhaps TRBD1 as D (5 bases). The germline CDR1 and CDR2 sequences are MNHNY and SVGAGI (reference sequence). V lost 10 bases, J lost 5 bases, and 17 bases lay in between. The CDR3 loop spans 13 amino acids. The CDR3 coding sequence is TGTGCCAACACCCAGGGATCTCGGACTGAAGCTTTCTTT. Amino acid sequence: CANTQGSRTEAFF.

This clonotype was found many times. The J gene is TRBJ2-1, the V gene TRBV27, with 15 nucleotides matching TRBD2. The ends lost 4 bases at V and 8 bases at J; junction bases unmatched: 3. This CDR3 is built from 15 residues. Per the germline V gene, CDR1 is MNHEY and CDR2 is SMNVEV (reference sequence). The DNA for the CDR3 is TGTGCCAGCAGTTCTGGACTAGCGGGAGGGCATGAGCAGTTCTTC. Protein sequence: CASSSGLAGGHEQFF.

This clonotype was picked up many times. The gene calls are TRBV28 and TRBJ1-2; D remains unclear. Trimming left V 7 bases short and J 4 bases short, with 16 bases between. The CDR3 extends over 14 amino acids. CDR1 MDHEN and CDR2 SYDVKM come from the germline V gene. In DNA form, the CDR3 reads TGTGCCAGCACTATCGGGTTTCGGGGCTATGGCTACACCTTC. As protein: CASTIGFRGYGYTF.

This clonotype was counted at least ten times. The genes are TRBV7-2 and TRBJ2-7; D unresolved. V gave up 2 bases and J gave up 2 bases, with 4 bases separating them. The CDR3 is 12 amino acids. From germline, CDR1 is SGHTA and CDR2 FQGNSA. CDR3 nucleotide sequence: TGTGCCAGCAGCTTAAATACCTACGAGCAGTACTTC. Translating it yields CASSLNTYEQYF.

This clonotype appeared a few times. The V call is TRBV5-1, the J call TRBJ2-5; TRBD1 is a possible D gene (6 bases). V lost 3 bases, J lost 0 bases, and 6 bases lay in between. Germline lookup yields CDR1 SGHRS and CDR2 YFSETQ. The CDR3 runs 13 residues. The CDR3 region is CASSWDNQETQYF. The CDR3 DNA sequence: TGCGCCAGCAGCTGGGACAACCAAGAGACCCAGTACTTC.

This clonotype was seen at least ten times. The chain uses TRBV6-2 or TRBV6-3 and TRBJ1-2; TRBD1 is a possible D gene (5 bases). Trimming cost V 5 bases and J 2 bases, with 27 bases left between them. Germline V gene lookup returns CDR1 MNHEY and CDR2 SVGEGT. CDR3 size: 19 residues. The CDR3 coding sequence is TGTGCCAGCAGTCGTCCCGGGACCCAATATCAACTCCTAAACTATGGCTACACCTTC. It is translated as CASSRPGTQYQLLNYGYTF.

This clonotype was recorded at least ten times. The rearrangement uses TRBV7-9 and TRBJ2-3; 7 bases line up with TRBD2. The V gene end was trimmed by 0 bases and the J gene end by 5 bases; junction bases not matched to a gene: 5. This CDR3 spans 15 amino acids. The germline gives CDR1 SEHNR, CDR2 FQNEAQ (reference sequence). The CDR3 DNA follows: TGTGCCAGCAGCTTAGCGGGAGGGCCCGTAGATACGCAGTATTTT. Translation gives CASSLAGGPVDTQYF.

This clonotype was seen more than once but under ten times. V usage is TRBV7-8 and J usage is TRBJ1-2; 8 bases map to TRBD1. Germline V gives CDR1 SGHVS, CDR2 FQNEAQ. V lost 5 bases, J lost 5 bases, and 4 bases stayed unmatched. This CDR3 is built from 13 residues. CDR3 protein: CASSGDRGYGYTF. The CDR3 DNA reads TGTGCCAGCAGCGGAGACAGGGGATATGGCTACACCTTC.

This clonotype has a handful of counts. This chain uses TRBV7-9 with TRBJ1-1, with TRBD1 matching 7 bases. V dropped 5 bases and J dropped 3; count of bases not matched to a gene: 9. CDR1 is SEHNR and CDR2 is FQNEAQ in the germline V gene (reference sequence). This CDR3 is 15 amino acids long. The CDR3 sequence: CASSPGDRFYTEAFF. The CDR3 region has the DNA TGTGCCAGCAGCCCCGGGGACAGATTTTACACTGAAGCTTTCTTT.

This clonotype showed up just a few times. The chain joins TRBV28 to TRBJ2-3; possibly TRBD2 for D (7 bases). The CDR3 contains 16 residues. Germline values: CDR1 MDHEN, CDR2 SYDVKM. Trimming took 3 bases from V and 5 from J, leaving 18 bases between them. The CDR3 sequence: CASSFSWGGKQDTQYF. For the CDR3, the DNA is TGTGCCAGCAGTTTTAGTTGGGGGGGCAAGCAAGATACGCAGTATTTT.

This chain connects TRBV20-1 to TRBJ2-1; 10 nucleotides agree with TRBD1. V trimming: 6 bases; J trimming: 9 bases; junction bases outside the gene matches: 11. This CDR3 has 14 residues. Germline V CDR1 and CDR2: DFQATT, SNEGSKA (reference sequence). The CDR3 is CSAHRQGAYSEQFF. The DNA of the CDR3 is TGCAGTGCCCACCGACAGGGGGCATATAGTGAGCAGTTCTTC.

This clonotype was counted between two and nine times. V is TRBV11-2 and J is TRBJ1-4, with TRBD1 as a possible D gene (5 bases). Trimming pared 4 bases from V and 5 bases from J, leaving 14 bases between. CDR1 is SGHAT and CDR2 is FQNNGV in the germline V gene. The CDR3 is 15 amino acids. The CDR3 DNA reads TGTGCCAGCAGCTGGGGGGGTGCCACGAATGAAAAACTGTTTTTT. It encodes CASSWGGATNEKLFF. Looking up the rest from reference TRBV11-2 and TRBJ1-4 gives the full variable domain: EAGVAQSPRYKIIEKRQSVAFWCNPISGHATLYWYQQILGQGPKLLIQFQNNGVVDDSQLPKDRFSAERLKGVDSTLKIQPAKLEDSAVYLCASSWGGATNEKLFFGSGTQLSVL.

This clonotype was seen many times. The rearrangement joins TRBV7-9 to TRBJ2-7; no definite D call. CDR3 length: 13 residues. CDR1 and CDR2 (germline): SEHNR, FQNEAQ (reference sequence). V dropped 5 bases and J dropped 7 bases, with 15 bases sitting between them. The CDR3 nucleotides are TGTGCCAGCAGCCAAGACATCCTTGGGGAGCAGTACTTC. This sequence encodes CASSQDILGEQYF.

This clonotype has at least ten counts. The chain recombines TRBV28 with TRBJ2-7; D is ambiguous. Germline CDR1 MDHEN, CDR2 SYDVKM. V dropped 10 bases and J dropped 0 bases, with 13 bases sitting between them. The CDR3 extends over 13 amino acids. The CDR3 region has the DNA TGTGCCACCGTCTACCCTAGCTCCTACGAGCAGTACTTC. Protein: CATVYPSSYEQYF.

The rearrangement uses TRBV5-5 and TRBJ1-1; D ambiguous. The CDR3 covers 15 residues. V lost 7 bases, J lost 0 bases, and 16 bases lay in between. CDR1 and CDR2 from the germline V gene are SGHKS and YYEKEE (reference sequence). The DNA for the CDR3 is TGTGCCAGCGAGAGACTCGGAGGAATGAACACTGAAGCTTTCTTT. Translation gives CASERLGGMNTEAFF.

This clonotype was observed at least ten times. The chain links TRBV18 to TRBJ1-2, with TRBD1 matching 9 bases. The V and J ends lost 3 bases and 4 bases, in that order; junction bases with no gene match: 9. Germline CDR1 and CDR2: KGHSH and LQKENI. CDR3 length: 16 residues. CDR3 sequence: CASSPPGTGPLYGYTF. For the CDR3, the DNA is TGTGCCAGCTCACCCCCCGGGACAGGGCCTCTCTATGGCTACACCTTC.

This clonotype was counted at least ten times. The chain carries TRBV12-3 or TRBV12-4 and TRBJ2-6, with D possibly TRBD1 on 6 matching bases. V shed 5 bases and J shed 1 base, with 9 bases lying between them. The CDR3 is made up of 15 amino acids. The CDR3 loop is CASSTDSSGANVLTF. CDR3 in DNA: TGTGCCAGCAGTACGGACAGTTCTGGGGCCAACGTCCTGACTTTC.

This clonotype was detected many times. The chain links TRBV5-1 to TRBJ2-7; 7 bases line up with TRBD1. V lost 4 bases, J lost 6 bases, and 7 bases stayed unmatched. Germline loops: CDR1 SGHRS, CDR2 YFSETQ. The CDR3 loop spans 13 amino acids. The CDR3: CASSPTGIGEQYF. CDR3 DNA: TGCGCCAGCAGCCCGACAGGGATCGGCGAGCAGTACTTC. Looking up the rest from reference TRBV5-1 and TRBJ2-7 gives the full variable domain: KAGVTQTPRYLIKTRGQQVTLSCSPISGHRSVSWYQQTPGQGLQFLFEYFSETQRNKGNFPGRFSGRQFSNSRSEMNVSTLELGDSALYLCASSPTGIGEQYFGPGTRLTVT.

This clonotype was detected a few times. The V call is TRBV7-8, the J call TRBJ1-5; D ambiguous. Per the germline V gene, CDR1 is SGHVS and CDR2 is FQNEAQ. With 2 bases removed from V and 2 bases from J, the gap between germline ends came to 13 bases. The CDR3 is 16 amino acids. This CDR3 is CASSLNYGYRNQPQHF. CDR3 coding DNA: TGTGCCAGCAGCTTAAATTACGGCTACCGCAATCAGCCCCAGCATTTT.